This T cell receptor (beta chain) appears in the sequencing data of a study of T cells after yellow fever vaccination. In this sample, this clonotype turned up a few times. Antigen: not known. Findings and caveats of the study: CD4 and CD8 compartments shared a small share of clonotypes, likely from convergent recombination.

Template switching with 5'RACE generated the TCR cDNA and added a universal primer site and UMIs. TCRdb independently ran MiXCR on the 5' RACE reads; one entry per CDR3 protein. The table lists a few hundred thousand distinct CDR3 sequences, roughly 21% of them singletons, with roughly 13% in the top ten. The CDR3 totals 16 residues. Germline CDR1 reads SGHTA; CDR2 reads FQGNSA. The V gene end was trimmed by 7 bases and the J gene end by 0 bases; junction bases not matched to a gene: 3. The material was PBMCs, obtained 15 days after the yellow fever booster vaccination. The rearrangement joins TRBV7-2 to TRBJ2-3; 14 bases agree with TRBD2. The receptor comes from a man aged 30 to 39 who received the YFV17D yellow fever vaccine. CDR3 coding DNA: TGTGCCAGCACCGGGACTAGCGGGAGAAGCACAGATACGCAGTATTTT. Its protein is CASTGTSGRSTDTQYF.